This T cell receptor beta chain was recovered during a study of shared clonotypes between healthy human individuals. TCRdb's copy holds only in-frame clones and misses some; the assay was immunoSEQ multiplex PCR. Altogether about 2 million clones are present, 90% to 95% being singletons, with the ten largest covering 0.1% to 0.15%. Of note for this clone: Its antigen is not known.

The CDR3 covers 15 residues. The V gene's germline CDR1 is MNHEY and CDR2 SMNVEV (reference sequence). V was pared by 8 bases and J by 1 base, with 8 bases of the junction left unmatched. CD45RA+ naive and CD45RA-negative memory subsets were separated from CD4+ cells. Study-wide results and caveats: Incompleteness in sorted-subset sequencing, despite large depth, was shown by rarefaction. Clonotype sharing across several donors was observed for around 4.8% of naive CD4 clonotypes.

The chain employs TRBV27 and TRBJ2-1; 7 bases align to TRBD2. The source of this sequence is a man between 18 and 29 years old in good health. The sample consisted of naive CD4+ T cells sorted from blood. Subset indicated: CD45RA+ positively selected. Written as DNA, the CDR3 is TGTGCCAGCGGGAAGGCGGGAGTTTCCTACAATGAGCAGTTCTTC. Encoded protein: CASGKAGVSYNEQFF.